The T cell receptor beta chain described here comes from a study of T cell repertoires in aging, cancer and after chemotherapy. Study in general: Millions of TCR reads were in the whole dataset. Study conclusions and caveats: Compared with age-matched healthy donors, untreated hematological or solid cancer patients showed higher blood TCR clonality. The repertoire data cannot show anything about immunological memory following chemotherapy. In each cancer cohort, median generation probability increased across chemotherapy, suggesting thymic output rebounded.

CDR3 length: 12 amino acids. V was shortened by 0 bases and J by 12 bases, with 10 bases between the two germline ends. Germline CDR1 reads SGHKS; CDR2 reads YYEKEE (reference sequence). On this clonotype itself: Its matching antigen is unknown.

A mixed TRB-A/B primer pool amplified rearranged TRB by multiplex touch-down PCR. TCRdb itself ran the multiplex PCR reads through MiXCR, one entry per CDR3 protein. The data contain approximately 1,700 distinct CDR3 sequences, approximately 34% of them singletons. Peripheral blood genomic DNA, not sorted cells or RNA, was the template. This rearrangement joins TRBV5-5 to TRBJ2-1; D is unresolved. Sequenced input: blood. The clonotype comes from a human donor with a solid tumor. CDR3 residues: CASSLGARGQFF. The CDR3 region has the DNA TGTGCCAGCAGCTTGGGTGCCCGTGGGCAGTTCTTC.